What follows are 10 T cell receptor beta chains derived from one specimen sequenced in a study of T cells after yellow fever vaccination. TCRdb reprocessed the 5' RACE reads via MiXCR and lists one record per CDR3 protein. The repertoire includes some 350,000 distinct CDR3 sequences, about 6.2% of them detected once, and over 12% sits in the top ten. The sequencing here drew on PBMCs, taken 5 days after the yellow fever booster vaccination. The receptor set was obtained from a man younger than 40 who received the YFV17D yellow fever vaccine.

The V and J genes are TRBV6-2 or TRBV6-3 and TRBJ2-3; TRBD2 agrees at 9 bases. The CDR3 has 15 residues. The trim removed 5 bases at V and 5 bases at J, leaving 8 bases unmatched. Germline CDR1 is MNHEY and CDR2 is SVGEGT. CDR3 region: CASSPLAGGVDTQYF. The CDR3 nucleotides are TGTGCCAGCAGTCCCCTCGCGGGAGGGGTAGATACGCAGTATTTT.

CDR3 sequence: CASSNPLTGPGNADTQYF. The CDR3 bases are TGTGCCAGCAGTAACCCCCTGACAGGGCCGGGAAACGCAGATACGCAGTATTTT. This chain joins TRBV7-7 and TRBJ2-3, with 7 nucleotides matching TRBD1. The CDR3 covers 18 residues. The germline V gene encodes CDR1 SSHAT and CDR2 FNYEAQ (reference sequence). Germline trimming cut 6 bases from V and 4 bases from J; bases unmatched to any gene: 19.

This clonotype was found a few times. The J gene is TRBJ1-4, the V gene TRBV7-9; D remains unclear. Germline V gives CDR1 SEHNR, CDR2 FQNEAQ (reference sequence). Trimming took off 5 bases at V and 0 bases at J, with 7 bases between the two ends. This CDR3 contains 14 residues. The CDR3 loop is CASSPESTNEKLFF. The CDR3 DNA sequence: TGTGCCAGCAGCCCGGAGTCAACTAATGAAAAACTGTTTTTT.

A word on this clonotype: Since the CDR3 does not end with the conserved phenylalanine or tryptophan, this likely comes from a read error. V usage is TRBV27 and J usage is TRBJ1-6; a weak D match, TRBD1 (6 bases). Trimming removed 0 bases from V and 8 bases from J, with 14 bases in between. The CDR3 runs 16 residues. Germline V gene lookup returns CDR1 MNHEY and CDR2 SMNVEV (reference sequence). CDR3 loop: CASSLSNRVAHSPLHS. The CDR3 bases are TGTGCCAGCAGTTTATCCAACAGGGTTGCGCATTCACCCCTCCACTCT.

This chain uses TRBV20-1 with TRBJ1-4, with a weak D call TRBD1 (5 bases). The CDR3 has 13 amino acids. CDR1 and CDR2 from the germline V gene are DFQATT and SNEGSKA (reference sequence). The V and J ends lost 1 base and 4 bases respectively, with 7 bases between them. The CDR3 spells CSARGTSNEKLFF. CDR3 DNA: TGCAGTGCTAGAGGGACAAGTAATGAAAAACTGTTTTTT.

This clonotype appeared many times. The chain links TRBV7-2 to TRBJ2-7; D uncertain. This CDR3 is built from 14 residues. V shed 3 bases and J shed 4 bases, with 13 bases lying between them. Germline CDR1 and CDR2: SGHTA and FQGNSA. DNA of the CDR3: TGTGCCAGCAGCTTGGGCCCTGGCTCGTACGAGCAGTACTTC. As protein: CASSLGPGSYEQYF.

This sequence joins TRBV7-2 and TRBJ2-5; D not resolved. This CDR3 region has 12 residues. Germline V gives CDR1 SGHTA, CDR2 FQGNSA. V gave up 4 bases and J gave up 3 bases, with 6 bases separating them. The chain's CDR3 is CASSSTEETQYF. The CDR3 DNA sequence: TGTGCCAGCAGCTCAACGGAAGAGACCCAGTACTTC.

In its sample, this clonotype was seen many times. This sequence joins TRBV7-2 and TRBJ2-4; 7 bases align to TRBD1. CDR3 size: 14 residues. Germline V gene lookup returns CDR1 SGHTA and CDR2 FQGNSA. V lost 3 bases and J lost 8; bases outside the gene matches: 7. The CDR3 nucleotides read TGTGCCAGCAGCTTCTCAAGACAGGGCGACATTCAGTACTTC. It translates to CASSFSRQGDIQYF.

The chain couples TRBV6-2 or TRBV6-3 to TRBJ2-7; no clear D gene. V was clipped by 7 bases and J by 3 bases, with 13 bases between them. This CDR3 region has 13 residues. Looked up from germline, CDR1 is MNHEY and CDR2 is SVGEGT. The CDR3 sequence: CASTGERIYEQYF. In DNA, the CDR3 is TGTGCCAGCACGGGCGAGAGGATCTACGAGCAGTACTTC.

This clonotype was detected many times. The CDR3 protein is CASSQDWGLAGGWEQFF. CDR3 nucleotides: TGCGCCAGCAGCCAAGATTGGGGGCTAGCGGGAGGCTGGGAGCAGTTCTTC. V and J are TRBV4-3 and TRBJ2-1; TRBD2 matches 11 bases. V was clipped by 0 bases and J by 10 bases; unmatched bases: 11. CDR1 is LGHNA, CDR2 YSLEER, per germline. The length of the CDR3 is 17 residues.